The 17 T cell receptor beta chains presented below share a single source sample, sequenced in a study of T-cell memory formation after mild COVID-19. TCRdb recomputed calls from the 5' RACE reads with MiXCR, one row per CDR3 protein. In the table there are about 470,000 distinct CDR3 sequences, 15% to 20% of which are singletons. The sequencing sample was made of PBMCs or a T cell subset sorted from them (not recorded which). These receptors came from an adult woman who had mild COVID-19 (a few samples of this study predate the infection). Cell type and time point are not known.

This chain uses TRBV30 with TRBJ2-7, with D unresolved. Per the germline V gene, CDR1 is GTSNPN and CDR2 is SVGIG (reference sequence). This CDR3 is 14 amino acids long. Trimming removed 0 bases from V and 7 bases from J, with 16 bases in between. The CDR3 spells CAWSVGSSIGEQYF. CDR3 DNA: TGTGCCTGGAGTGTTGGCAGTTCCATCGGGGAGCAGTACTTC.

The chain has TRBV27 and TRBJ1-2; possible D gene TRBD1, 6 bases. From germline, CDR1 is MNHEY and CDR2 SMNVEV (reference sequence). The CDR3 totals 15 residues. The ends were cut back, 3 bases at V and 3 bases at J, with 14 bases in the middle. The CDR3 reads CASSFSGGADYGYTF. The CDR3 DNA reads TGTGCCAGCAGTTTTTCCGGGGGCGCAGACTATGGCTACACCTTC.

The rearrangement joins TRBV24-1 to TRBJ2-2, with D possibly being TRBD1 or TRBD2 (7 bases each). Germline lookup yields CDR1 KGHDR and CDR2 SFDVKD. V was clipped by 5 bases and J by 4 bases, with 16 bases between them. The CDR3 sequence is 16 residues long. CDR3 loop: CATSAPGGLFTGELFF. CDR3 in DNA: TGTGCCACCAGTGCCCCAGGGGGACTATTCACCGGGGAGCTGTTTTTT.

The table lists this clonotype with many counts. The CDR3 loop reads CAVRRWGYGEQFF. DNA of the CDR3: TGTGCCGTCCGCCGCTGGGGGTATGGTGAGCAGTTCTTC. The rearrangement joins TRBV15 to TRBJ2-1, with D perhaps being TRBD1 or TRBD2 (5 bases each). Looked up from germline, CDR1 is LNHNV and CDR2 is YYDKDF (reference sequence). The CDR3 has 13 amino acids. The germline V and J ends were trimmed by 11 bases and 9 bases, with 20 bases remaining between them.

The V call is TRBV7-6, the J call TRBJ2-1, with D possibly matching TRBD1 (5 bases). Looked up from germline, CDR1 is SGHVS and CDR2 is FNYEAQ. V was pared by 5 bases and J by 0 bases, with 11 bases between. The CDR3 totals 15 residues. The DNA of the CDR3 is TGTGCCAGCAGCAGGACATCCCGCTCCTACAATGAGCAGTTCTTC. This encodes CASSRTSRSYNEQFF.

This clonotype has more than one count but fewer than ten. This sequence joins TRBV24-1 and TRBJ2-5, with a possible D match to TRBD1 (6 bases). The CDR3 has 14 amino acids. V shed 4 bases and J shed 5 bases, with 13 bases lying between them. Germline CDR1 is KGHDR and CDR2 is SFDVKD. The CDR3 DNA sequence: TGTGCCACCAGTGAGATGGACAGTAAGGAGACCCAGTACTTC. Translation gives CATSEMDSKETQYF.

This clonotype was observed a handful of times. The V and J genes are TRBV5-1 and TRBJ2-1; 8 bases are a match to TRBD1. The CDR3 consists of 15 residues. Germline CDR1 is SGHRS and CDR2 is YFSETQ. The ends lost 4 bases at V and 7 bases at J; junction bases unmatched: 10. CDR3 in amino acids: CASSLTGQGANEQFF. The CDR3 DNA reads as TGCGCCAGCAGCCTTACCGGGCAGGGGGCGAATGAGCAGTTCTTC.

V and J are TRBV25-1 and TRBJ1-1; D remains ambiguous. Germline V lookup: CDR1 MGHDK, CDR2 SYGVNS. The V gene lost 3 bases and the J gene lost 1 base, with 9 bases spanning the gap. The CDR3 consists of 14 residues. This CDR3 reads CASSDPLRNTEAFF. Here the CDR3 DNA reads TGTGCCAGCAGTGATCCCCTGAGGAACACTGAAGCTTTCTTT.

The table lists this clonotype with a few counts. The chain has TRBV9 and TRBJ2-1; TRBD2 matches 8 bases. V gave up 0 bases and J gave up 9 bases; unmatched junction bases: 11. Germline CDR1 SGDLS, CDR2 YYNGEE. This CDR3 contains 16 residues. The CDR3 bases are TGTGCCAGCAGCGTAGGTGGGCGGGGGGCTGGTGGTGAGCAGTTCTTC. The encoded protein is CASSVGGRGAGGEQFF.

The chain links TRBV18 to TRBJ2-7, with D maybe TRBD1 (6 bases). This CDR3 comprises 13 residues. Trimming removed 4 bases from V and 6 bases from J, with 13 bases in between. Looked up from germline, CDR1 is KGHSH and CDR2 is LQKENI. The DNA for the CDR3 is TGTGCCAGCTCACTAGAACAGGGTGGCGAGCAGTACTTC. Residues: CASSLEQGGEQYF.

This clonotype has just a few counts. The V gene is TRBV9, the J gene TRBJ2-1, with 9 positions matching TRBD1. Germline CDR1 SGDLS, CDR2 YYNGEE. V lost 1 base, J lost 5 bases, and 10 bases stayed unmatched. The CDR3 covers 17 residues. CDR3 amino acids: CASSVNIRDRVNNEQFF. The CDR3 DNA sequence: TGTGCCAGCAGCGTAAATATCCGGGACAGGGTGAACAATGAGCAGTTCTTC.

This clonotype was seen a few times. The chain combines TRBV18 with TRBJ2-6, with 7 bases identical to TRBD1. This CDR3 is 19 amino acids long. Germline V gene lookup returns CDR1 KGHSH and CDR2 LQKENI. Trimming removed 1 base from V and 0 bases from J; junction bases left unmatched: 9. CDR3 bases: TGTGCCAGCTCACCACTTGCAGGGGGTTCCAGCTCTGGGGCCAACGTCCTGACTTTC. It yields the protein CASSPLAGGSSSGANVLTF. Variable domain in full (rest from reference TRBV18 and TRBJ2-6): NAGVMQNPRHLVRRRGQEARLRCSPMKGHSHVYWYRQLPEEGLKFMVYLQKENIIDESGMPKERFSAEFPKEGPSILRIQQVVRGDSAAYFCASSPLAGGSSSGANVLTFGAGSRLTVL.

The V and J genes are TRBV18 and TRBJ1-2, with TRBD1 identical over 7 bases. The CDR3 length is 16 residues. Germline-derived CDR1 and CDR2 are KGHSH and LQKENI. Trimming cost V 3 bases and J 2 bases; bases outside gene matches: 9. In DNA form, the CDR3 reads TGTGCCAGCTCACCTTCTCGCGAGACAGGGAACTATGGCTACACCTTC. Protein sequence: CASSPSRETGNYGYTF.

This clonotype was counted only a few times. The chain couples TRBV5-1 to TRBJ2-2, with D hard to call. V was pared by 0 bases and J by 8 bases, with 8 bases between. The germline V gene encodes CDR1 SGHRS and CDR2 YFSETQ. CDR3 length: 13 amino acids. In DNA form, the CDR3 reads TGCGCCAGCAGCTTGGACGGCGGAGGGGAGCTGTTTTTT. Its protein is CASSLDGGGELFF.

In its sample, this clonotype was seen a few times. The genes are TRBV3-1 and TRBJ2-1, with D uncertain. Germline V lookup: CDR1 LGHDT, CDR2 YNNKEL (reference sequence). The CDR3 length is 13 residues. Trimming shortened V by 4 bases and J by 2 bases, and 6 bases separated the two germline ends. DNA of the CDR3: TGTGCCAGCAGCCCCTCCCCCTACAATGAGCAGTTCTTC. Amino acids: CASSPSPYNEQFF.

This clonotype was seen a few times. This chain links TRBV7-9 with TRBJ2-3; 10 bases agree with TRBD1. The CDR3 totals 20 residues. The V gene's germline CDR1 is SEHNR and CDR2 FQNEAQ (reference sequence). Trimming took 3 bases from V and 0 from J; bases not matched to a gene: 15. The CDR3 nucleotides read TGTGCCAGCAGCTTTCCATCTTCGTCCGGGACAGGGGTTAGCACAGATACGCAGTATTTT. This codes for CASSFPSSSGTGVSTDTQYF.

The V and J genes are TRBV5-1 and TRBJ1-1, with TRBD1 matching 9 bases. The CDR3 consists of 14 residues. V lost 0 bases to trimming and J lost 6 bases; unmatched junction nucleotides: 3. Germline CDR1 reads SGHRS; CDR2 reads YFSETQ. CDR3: CASSLARQGAEAFF. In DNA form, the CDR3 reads TGCGCCAGCAGCTTGGCGCGACAGGGGGCTGAAGCTTTCTTT.